In its sample, the clone carrying this T cell receptor (beta chain) was seen many times. Its specificity is unknown. Germline V gene lookup returns CDR1 SGHAT and CDR2 FQNNGV. The V and J ends lost 1 base and 1 base, in that order; junction bases with no gene match: 2. This CDR3 is 15 amino acids long. This entry is derived from a study of early T cells in non-severe SARS-CoV-2 infection. Molecules of cDNA were individually given unique molecular identifiers that were attached to them. TCRdb recomputed calls from the 5' RACE reads with MiXCR, one row per CDR3 protein. The sample lists about 23,000 distinct CDR3 sequences, about 5% seen once, with around 4.5% in the top ten. Study outcomes and limitations: VDJdb matches were skewed toward anti-spike CD8 T cell responses.

The clonotype originates from an adult who was a healthcare worker with PCR-confirmed SARS-CoV-2 infection or an uninfected control (not recorded which). Sequencing was carried out using whole blood. The J gene is TRBJ2-5, the V gene TRBV11-2; the match to TRBD2 covers 8 bases. In DNA, the CDR3 is TGTGCCAGCAGCTTAGGAGGGACTAGCCAAGAGACCCAGTACTTC. As protein: CASSLGGTSQETQYF.